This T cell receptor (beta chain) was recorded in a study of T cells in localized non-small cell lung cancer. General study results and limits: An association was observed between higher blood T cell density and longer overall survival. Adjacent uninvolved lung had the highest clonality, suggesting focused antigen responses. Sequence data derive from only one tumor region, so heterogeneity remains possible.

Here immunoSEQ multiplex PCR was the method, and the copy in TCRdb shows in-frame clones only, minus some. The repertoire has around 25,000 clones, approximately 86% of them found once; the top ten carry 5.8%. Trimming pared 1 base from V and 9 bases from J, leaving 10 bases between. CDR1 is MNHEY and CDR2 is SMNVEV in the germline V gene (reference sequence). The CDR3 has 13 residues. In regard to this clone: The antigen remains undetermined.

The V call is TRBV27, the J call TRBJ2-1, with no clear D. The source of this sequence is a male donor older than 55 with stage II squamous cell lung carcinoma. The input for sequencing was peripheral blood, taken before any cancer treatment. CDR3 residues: CASSLLSGPEQFF. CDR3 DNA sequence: TGTGCCAGCAGTTTATTATCCGGTCCTGAGCAGTTCTTC.